This T cell receptor (beta chain) was captured by sequencing in a study of T-cell reconstitution after alpha-beta-depleted transplantation in children. Per germline, CDR1 DFQATT and CDR2 SNEGSKA (reference sequence). V gave up 0 bases and J gave up 4 bases, with 6 bases separating them. The length of the CDR3 is 12 residues. Unique molecular identifiers were used to barcode this TCRbeta library. Each CDR3 protein gets one entry after TCRdb re-called the PCR reads with MiXCR. The data show 300,000 or so distinct CDR3 sequences, 20% to 30% seen once. This chain uses TRBV20-1 with TRBJ2-5, with unresolved D. Sequenced here: PBMCs, mostly from graft donor cells, sampled 180 days after TCRalphabeta/CD19-depleted stem cell transplant. The sequence was obtained from a male patient between 10 and 17 years old who had a stem cell transplant for acute lymphoblastic leukemia, so the T cells may come from the graft donor. CDR3 bases: TGCAGTGCTAGAGATCGCAGAGAGACCCAGTACTTC. It codes for CSARDRRETQYF.